The clone carrying this T cell receptor beta chain was seen a few times. Its antigen is undetermined. Looked up from germline, CDR1 is SQVTM and CDR2 is ANQGSEA. The CDR3 runs 13 residues. Deletions cut 7 bases from V and 8 bases from J, with 18 bases between. This sample is drawn from a study of T-cell reconstitution after alpha-beta-depleted transplantation in children. Broader study findings: Surviving recipient T cells and thymic progenitors produced the high day-60 TCRbeta diversity seen in some patients. Reports say that about two months after transplant, the alpha-beta T cells came out of several hundred graft clones that had expanded. The main origin of T-cell counts and diversity one year after transplant was newly produced T cells.

Preparation of the TCRbeta library used unique molecular identifiers. TCRdb re-called the PCR reads with MiXCR, one entry per CDR3 protein. Here the sample spans 98,000 or so distinct CDR3 sequences, 20% to 25% being singletons. Sequencing was performed on PBMCs, taken before TCRalphabeta/CD19-depleted stem cell transplant. This clonotype originated in a boy between 2 and 10 years old with acute lymphoblastic leukemia, due to receive a stem cell transplant. V and J are TRBV29-1 and TRBJ2-1; D call uncertain. The CDR3 loop is CSGQKDLADEQFF. CDR3 DNA sequence: TGCAGCGGTCAAAAGGACCTCGCGGATGAGCAGTTCTTC.